This is a list of T cell receptor beta chains from one sample in a study of blood T cell repertoires in COVID-19. The repertoire was sequenced with immunoSEQ multiplex PCR; TCRdb's copy has only in-frame clones and lacks some. Counted here are some 200,000 clones, around nine tenths occurring once; the ten biggest clones make up 1.5%. Sample: peripheral blood. The origin of the receptors is a man aged 18 to 30 with active or convalescent COVID-19. CDR3s leave out the opening cysteine and the closing phenylalanine or tryptophan.

J gene,V gene,CDR3 protein
TRBJ2-2,TRBV4-1,ASSQTGLENGELF
TRBJ2-3,TRBV30,AWRVEGNTQY
TRBJ2-3,TRBV11-2,ASSQAGEPTDTQY
TRBJ2-1,TRBV6-4,ASSPRTGDLNEQF
TRBJ2-5,TRBV25-1,ASSEFRGGAQETQY
TRBJ1-1,TRBV5-8,ASSLAGRGNTEAF
TRBJ2-3,TRBV7-3,ASSPAGADTQY
TRBJ1-1,TRBV4-2,ASSQDSGGTTEAF
TRBJ1-1,TRBV6-1,ASSDPSTEAF
TRBJ2-5,TRBV5-1,ASSSPDRIQETQY
TRBJ1-2,TRBV29-1,SVVGRDRDNGYT
TRBJ1-2,TRBV7-9,ASSLPPATESYT
TRBJ2-3,TRBV12-5,ASSRGATDTQY
TRBJ2-3,TRBV7-9,ASSRLAGAVADTQY
TRBJ2-7,TRBV27,ASNPSRGGVAYEQY
TRBJ2-1,TRBV12-5,ASGSESGNEQF
TRBJ1-4,TRBV19,ATRNEKLF
TRBJ1-5,TRBV7-9,ASRRYGTGFNQPQH